What follows are 19 T cell receptor beta chains derived from one specimen sequenced in a study of blood T cells in healthy people across ages. PCR was performed a second time for 7 to 11 cycles using a sample-barcoded 5' primer and a J-beta primer mix. A single record per CDR3 protein comes from TCRdb applying MiXCR to the 5' RACE reads. Counted here are under 750,000 distinct CDR3 sequences, 47% occurring once; the ten biggest clones make up approximately 25%. Input material: blood. The receptors were gathered from a man aged 80 or over in good health.

The chain recombines TRBV6-2 or TRBV6-3 with TRBJ2-1; the D is unclear. The ends were cut back, 3 bases at V and 10 bases at J, with 10 bases in the middle. This CDR3 is 12 amino acids long. Germline V gene data show CDR1 as MNHEY and CDR2 as SVGEGT. CDR3 sequence reads: CASSYVLAEQFF. The CDR3 DNA follows: TGTGCCAGCAGTTATGTTCTGGCGGAGCAGTTCTTC.

This clonotype has more than one count but fewer than ten. The rearrangement links TRBV5-5 to TRBJ2-7; TRBD1 agrees at 9 bases. The CDR3 sequence is 13 residues long. The V and J ends lost 4 bases and 4 bases, in that order; junction bases with no gene match: 3. The germline V gene encodes CDR1 SGHKS and CDR2 YYEKEE (reference sequence). The CDR3 bases are TGTGCCAGCAGCGGGGGACAGGGTTACGAGCAGTACTTC. This translates into CASSGGQGYEQYF.

A few counts support this clonotype. The chain carries TRBV5-1 and TRBJ2-1, with TRBD2 matching over 9 bases. This CDR3 spans 15 amino acids. Germline assignment: CDR1 SGHRS and CDR2 YFSETQ. The V and J ends lost 4 bases and 6 bases, in that order; junction bases with no gene match: 8. CDR3 in amino acids: CASSERSGSTNEQFF. The CDR3 region has the DNA TGCGCCAGCAGCGAACGTAGCGGGAGTACCAATGAGCAGTTCTTC.

The table lists this clonotype with a few counts. V usage is TRBV7-9 and J usage is TRBJ2-6, with a weak D call TRBD2 (6 bases). CDR3 length: 15 residues. The V end lost 1 base, the J end lost 4 bases, and 8 bases lay between the germline ends. The germline V gene has CDR1 SEHNR and CDR2 FQNEAQ (reference sequence). This CDR3 is CASSLGGRGANVLTF. DNA of the CDR3: TGTGCCAGCAGCTTAGGAGGGAGGGGGGCCAACGTCCTGACTTTC.

The V call is TRBV11-1, the J call TRBJ2-6; D is undetermined. Germline values: CDR1 SGHAT, CDR2 FQDESV (reference sequence). This CDR3 has 14 residues. V lost 7 bases to trimming and J lost 0 bases, with 7 bases between them. The CDR3 sequence is CASTMRSGANVLTF. The CDR3 DNA is TGTGCCAGCACCATGCGCTCTGGGGCCAACGTCCTGACTTTC.

Turning to this clonotype: One end of the junction does not line up with germline, which may come from a read error. V usage is TRBV20-1 and J usage is TRBJ2-5; possibly TRBD1 or TRBD2 for D (5 bases each). The DNA end is more similar to TRBJ2-7, so the J call may be wrong. The CDR3 is made up of 13 amino acids. Germline CDR1 is DFQATT and CDR2 is SNEGSKA (reference sequence). The CDR3 sequence is CSARDYGGHEQYF. The CDR3 nucleotides read TGTAGTGCTAGAGATTATGGGGGACACGAGCAGTACTTC.

In regard to this clonotype: A much more abundant neighbour one base away suggests this may be a read error. The rearrangement links TRBV6-5 to TRBJ2-4; TRBD1 matches at 9 bases. With the DNA end fitting TRBJ2-7 better, the J assignment may be wrong. The CDR3 sequence is 14 residues long. Germline CDR1 and CDR2: MNHEY and SVGAGI. The DNA of the CDR3 is TGTGCCGGCGCAATTGGGGGACAGGGAGTCGAGCAGTACTTC. This sequence encodes CAGAIGGQGVEQYF.

This clonotype was recorded many times. This chain connects TRBV6-5 to TRBJ2-1; TRBD1 matches 7 bases. Germline assignment: CDR1 MNHEY and CDR2 SVGAGI. The CDR3 contains 12 residues. Trimming at V came to 10 bases and at J to 7 bases, leaving 7 bases not matched to a gene. DNA for the CDR3: TGTGCCACCGCGACAGGGACGAATGAGCAGTTCTTC. As protein: CATATGTNEQFF.

The chain couples TRBV20-1 to TRBJ1-4; D may be TRBD1 (5 bases). This CDR3 has 12 amino acids. V was trimmed by 5 bases and J by 7 bases, leaving 11 bases between them. Germline V gives CDR1 DFQATT, CDR2 SNEGSKA (reference sequence). CDR3 in DNA: TGCAGTGCTCCCTATGGGGGTGAAAAACTGTTTTTT. Protein: CSAPYGGEKLFF.

The chain is built from TRBV20-1 and TRBJ2-7; D not resolved. The closer fit of TRBJ2-5 to the DNA end suggests the J call may be wrong. Germline-derived CDR1 and CDR2 are DFQATT and SNEGSKA (reference sequence). The CDR3 consists of 12 residues. This chain's CDR3 is CSVLQLQETQYF. In DNA, the CDR3 is TGCAGTGTACTCCAACTCCAAGAGACCCAGTACTTC.

The chain employs TRBV3-1 and TRBJ2-7, with D possibly being TRBD1 or TRBD2 (5 bases each). The CDR3 is made up of 16 amino acids. V was pared by 0 bases and J by 2 bases, with 14 bases between. Per germline, CDR1 LGHDT and CDR2 YNNKEL (reference sequence). The DNA for the CDR3 is TGTGCCAGCAGCCAAGAGCCGGGGCAGGGAACCTACGAGCAGTACTTC. Translating it yields CASSQEPGQGTYEQYF.

This chain uses TRBV7-8 with TRBJ2-3; 7 positions match TRBD1. The trim removed 8 bases at V and 0 bases at J, leaving 14 bases unmatched. The germline V gene has CDR1 SGHVS and CDR2 FQNEAQ. The CDR3 has 17 residues. The CDR3 DNA sequence: TGTGCCAGCTCTCACTTGGACAGGCCCTATAGCACAGATACGCAGTATTTT. Its translation: CASSHLDRPYSTDTQYF.

This clonotype was recorded only once. A much larger clone lies one base from this, so it may be a read error. V gene TRBV6-5 combines with J gene TRBJ2-7; 11 bases line up with TRBD2. V gave up 0 bases and J gave up 10 bases; unmatched junction bases: 14. CDR3 length equals 17 residues. Germline CDR1 and CDR2: MNHEY and SVGAGI. The CDR3: CASSYSGLAGGVEIQYF. Here the CDR3 DNA reads TGTGCCAGCAGTTACTCAGGGCTAGCGGGAGGAGTAGAGATCCAGTACTTC.

The chain carries TRBV6-1 and TRBJ1-2; D ambiguous. Per the germline V gene, CDR1 is MNHNS and CDR2 is SASEGT. With 4 bases removed from V and 0 bases from J, the gap between germline ends came to 15 bases. This CDR3 spans 16 amino acids. CDR3 protein: CASSGSFGIPNYGYTF. In DNA, the CDR3 is TGTGCCAGCAGTGGATCTTTCGGGATCCCTAACTATGGCTACACCTTC.

This clonotype appeared a few times. This could be a read error, since a much larger clone is one nucleotide away. V is TRBV6-5 and J is TRBJ2-3; a possible D gene is TRBD1 (6 bases). The CDR3 is 15 residues long. The ends were cut back, 8 bases at V and 5 bases at J, with 20 bases in the middle. Germline V lookup: CDR1 MNHEY, CDR2 SVGAGI. CDR3 nucleotides: TGTGCCAGCTCAAACAGGGTGGGCCTCGGAGATACGCAGTATTTT. It encodes CASSNRVGLGDTQYF.

The gene calls are TRBV20-1 and TRBJ1-4, with a weak D call TRBD1 (5 bases). V was trimmed by 3 bases and J by 8 bases, leaving 19 bases between them. The CDR3 has 15 residues. In germline, CDR1 is DFQATT, CDR2 SNEGSKA (reference sequence). The CDR3 sequence: CSASDSGRRGEKLFF. In DNA form, the CDR3 reads TGCAGTGCTAGCGATTCGGGGCGACGGGGCGAAAAACTGTTTTTT.

This CDR3 is CSARGQGYQPQHF. CDR3 DNA sequence: TGCAGTGCTAGAGGACAGGGTTATCAGCCCCAGCATTTT. V and J are TRBV20-1 and TRBJ1-5; TRBD1 matches 7 bases. V shed 1 base, J shed 5 bases, and the junction held 2 bases outside the gene matches. The CDR3 has 13 amino acids. Germline lookup yields CDR1 DFQATT and CDR2 SNEGSKA (reference sequence).

This clonotype was counted only a few times. The chain has TRBV29-1 and TRBJ2-5; no definite D call. From germline, CDR1 is SQVTM and CDR2 ANQGSEA. V lost 4 bases and J 4 bases, leaving 7 bases between the germline ends. CDR3 length: 11 amino acids. The CDR3 reads CSVGRIETQYF. Here the CDR3 DNA reads TGCAGCGTTGGAAGGATAGAGACCCAGTACTTC.

This clonotype came up many times. The chain recombines TRBV6-6 with TRBJ1-4; the match to TRBD1 covers 7 bases. J was trimmed by 8 bases and V by 2 bases; bases with no gene match: 11. This CDR3 is 16 amino acids long. Per germline, CDR1 MNHNY and CDR2 SVGAGI (reference sequence). In DNA form, the CDR3 reads TGTGCCAGCAGTTACCCGGGAACAGGGGAGAAGGAAAAACTGTTTTTT. This translates into CASSYPGTGEKEKLFF.